This T cell receptor beta chain was observed in a study of blood T cell repertoires in COVID-19. Across the study: Collection of acute and convalescent COVID-19 samples took place in the United States, Italy and Spain. PBMCs, B-cell-depleted T cells, or T cells were the source of the cDNA or gDNA that made up the material.

Per the original methods: It was from reference gene primer amplification that nucleated cell counts were estimated. The table came from immunoSEQ multiplex PCR; TCRdb's copy has only in-frame clones and leaves some out. The DNA was the basis for D and trimming; V, J and clone size are from that table. The table has 250,000 or so clones, approximately 86% seen once. This clone was observed a handful of times. This CDR3 is built from 14 residues. V was cut by 0 bases and J by 4 bases, with 13 bases left in between. The germline V gene encodes CDR1 GTSNPN and CDR2 SVGIG (reference sequence). The sequencing sample was made of peripheral blood. This receptor was identified in a man aged 35 to 55 with active or convalescent COVID-19. The V and J genes are TRBV30 and TRBJ2-7; maybe TRBD2 (6 bases). The CDR3 loop is CAWSVNSGAYEQYF. The CDR3 region has the DNA TGTGCCTGGAGTGTAAATAGCGGTGCATACGAGCAGTACTTC.